The T cell receptor beta chain described here comes from a study of long-term antiretroviral therapy in people with HIV. The assay, immunoSEQ v3.0, was run at survey level. Measured with immunoSEQ multiplex PCR; TCRdb has only the in-frame clones, and not every one. In the table there are roughly 18,000 clones, about nine tenths of which are singletons. In its sample, this clone was seen once. Sample: unsorted PBMCs, taken 3 years after starting antiretroviral therapy. The clonotype comes from a man between 50 and 59 years old with HIV.

This CDR3 is CASSQDQPTGAYEQYF. Here the CDR3 DNA reads TGCGCCAGCAGCCAAGACCAACCGACAGGGGCCTACGAGCAGTACTTC. The chain recombines TRBV4-1 with TRBJ2-7, with TRBD1 identical over 8 bases. Germline-derived CDR1 and CDR2 are MGHRA and YSYEKL. The CDR3 consists of 16 residues. Trimming cost V 0 bases and J 2 bases; bases outside gene matches: 6.